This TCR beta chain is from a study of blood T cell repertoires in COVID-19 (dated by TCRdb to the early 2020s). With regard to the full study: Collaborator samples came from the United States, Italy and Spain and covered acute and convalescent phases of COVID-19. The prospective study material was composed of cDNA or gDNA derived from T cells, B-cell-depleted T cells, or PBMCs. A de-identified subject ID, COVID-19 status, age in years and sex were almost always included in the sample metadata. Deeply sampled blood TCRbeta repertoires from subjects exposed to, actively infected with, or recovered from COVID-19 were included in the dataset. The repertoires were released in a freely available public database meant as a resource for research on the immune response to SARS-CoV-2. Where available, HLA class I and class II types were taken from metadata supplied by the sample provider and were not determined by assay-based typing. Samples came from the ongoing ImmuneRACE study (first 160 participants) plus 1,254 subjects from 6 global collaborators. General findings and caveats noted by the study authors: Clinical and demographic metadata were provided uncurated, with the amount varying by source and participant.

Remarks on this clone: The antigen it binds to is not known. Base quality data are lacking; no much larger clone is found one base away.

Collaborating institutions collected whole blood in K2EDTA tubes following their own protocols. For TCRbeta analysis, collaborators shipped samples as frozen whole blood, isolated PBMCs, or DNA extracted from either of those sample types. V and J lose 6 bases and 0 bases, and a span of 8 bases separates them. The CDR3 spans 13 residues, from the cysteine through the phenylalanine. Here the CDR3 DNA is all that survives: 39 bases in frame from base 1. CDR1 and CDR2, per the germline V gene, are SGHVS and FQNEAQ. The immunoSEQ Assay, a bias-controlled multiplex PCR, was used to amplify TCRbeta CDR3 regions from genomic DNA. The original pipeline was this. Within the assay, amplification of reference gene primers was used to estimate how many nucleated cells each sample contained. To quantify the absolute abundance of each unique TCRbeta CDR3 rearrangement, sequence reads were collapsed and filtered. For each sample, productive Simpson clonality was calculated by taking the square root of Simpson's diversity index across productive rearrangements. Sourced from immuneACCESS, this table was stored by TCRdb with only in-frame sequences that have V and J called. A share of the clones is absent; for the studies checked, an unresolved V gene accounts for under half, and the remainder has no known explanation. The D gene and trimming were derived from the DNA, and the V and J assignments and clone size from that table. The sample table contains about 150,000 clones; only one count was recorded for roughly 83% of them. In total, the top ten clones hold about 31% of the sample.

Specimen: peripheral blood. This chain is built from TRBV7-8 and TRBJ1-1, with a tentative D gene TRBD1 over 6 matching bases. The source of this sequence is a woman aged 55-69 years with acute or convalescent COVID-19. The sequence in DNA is TGTGCCAGCAGTGCAGGGGTGAACACTGAAGCTTTCTTT. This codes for CASSAGVNTEAFF.